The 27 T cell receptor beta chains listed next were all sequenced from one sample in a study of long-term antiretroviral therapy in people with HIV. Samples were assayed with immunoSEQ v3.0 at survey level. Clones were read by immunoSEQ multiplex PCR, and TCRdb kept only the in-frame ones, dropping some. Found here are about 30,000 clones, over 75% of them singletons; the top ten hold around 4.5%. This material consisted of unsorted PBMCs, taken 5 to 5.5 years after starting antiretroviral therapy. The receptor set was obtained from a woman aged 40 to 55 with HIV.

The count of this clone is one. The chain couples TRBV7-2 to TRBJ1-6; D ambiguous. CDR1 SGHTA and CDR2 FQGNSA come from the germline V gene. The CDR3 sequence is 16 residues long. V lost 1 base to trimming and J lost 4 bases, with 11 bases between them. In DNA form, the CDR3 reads TGTGCCAGCAGCTTAGGAGGTGGTGTTTATAATTCACCCCTCCACTTT. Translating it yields CASSLGGGVYNSPLHF.

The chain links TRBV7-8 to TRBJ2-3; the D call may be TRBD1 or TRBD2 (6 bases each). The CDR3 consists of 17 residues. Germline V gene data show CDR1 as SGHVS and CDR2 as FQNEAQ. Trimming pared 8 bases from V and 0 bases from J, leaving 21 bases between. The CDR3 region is CASSGIGGRTSTDTQYF. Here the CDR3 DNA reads TGTGCCAGCTCCGGTATAGGGGGGAGGACGAGCACAGATACGCAGTATTTT. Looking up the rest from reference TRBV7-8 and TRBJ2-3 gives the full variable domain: GAGVSQSPRYKVAKRGQDVALRCDPISGHVSLFWYQQALGQGPEFLTYFQNEAQLDKSGLPSDRFFAERPEGSVSTLKIQRTQQEDSAVYLCASSGIGGRTSTDTQYFGPGTRLTVL.

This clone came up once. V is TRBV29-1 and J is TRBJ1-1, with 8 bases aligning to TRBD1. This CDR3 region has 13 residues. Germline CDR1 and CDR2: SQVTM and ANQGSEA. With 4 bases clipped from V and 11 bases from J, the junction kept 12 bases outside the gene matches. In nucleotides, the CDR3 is TGCAGCGTTGCAACAGGGGGTAAGGTGGAGGCTTTCTTT. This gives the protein CSVATGGKVEAFF.

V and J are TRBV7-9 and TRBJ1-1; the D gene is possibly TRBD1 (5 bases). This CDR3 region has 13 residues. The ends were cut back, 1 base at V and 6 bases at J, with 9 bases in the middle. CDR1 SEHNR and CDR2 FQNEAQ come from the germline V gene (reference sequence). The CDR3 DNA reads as TGTGCCAGCAGCTTAGGGGGGTTGCCTGAAGCTTTCTTT. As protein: CASSLGGLPEAFF.

The DNA of the CDR3 is TGCAGCGTTGAACTAGCGGGTGGCACAGATACGCAGTATTTT. Protein product: CSVELAGGTDTQYF. V is TRBV29-1 and J is TRBJ2-3; 8 bases fit TRBD2. V lost 2 bases to trimming and J lost 1 base; unmatched junction nucleotides: 2. CDR1 and CDR2 from the germline V gene are SQVTM and ANQGSEA. The length of the CDR3 is 14 residues.

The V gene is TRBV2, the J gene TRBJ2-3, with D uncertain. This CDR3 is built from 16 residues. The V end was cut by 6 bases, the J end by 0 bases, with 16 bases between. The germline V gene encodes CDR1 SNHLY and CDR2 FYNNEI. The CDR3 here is CASSPSYRASTDTQYF. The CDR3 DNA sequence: TGTGCCAGCAGCCCGTCTTACCGGGCGAGCACAGATACGCAGTATTTT.

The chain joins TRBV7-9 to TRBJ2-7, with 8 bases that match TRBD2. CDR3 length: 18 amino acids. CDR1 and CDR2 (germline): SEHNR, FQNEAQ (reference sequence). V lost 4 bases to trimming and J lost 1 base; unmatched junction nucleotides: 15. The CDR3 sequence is CASSWVGVLAGDSYEQYF. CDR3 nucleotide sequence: TGTGCCAGCAGCTGGGTAGGGGTTCTAGCGGGTGATTCCTACGAGCAGTACTTC.

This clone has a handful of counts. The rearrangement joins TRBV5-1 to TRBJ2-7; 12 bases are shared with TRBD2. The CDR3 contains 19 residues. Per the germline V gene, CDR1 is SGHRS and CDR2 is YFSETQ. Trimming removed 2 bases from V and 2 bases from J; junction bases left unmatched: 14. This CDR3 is CASSLPGLAGLKDAYEQYF. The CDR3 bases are TGCGCCAGCAGCTTACCGGGACTAGCGGGCCTGAAAGATGCCTACGAGCAGTACTTC.

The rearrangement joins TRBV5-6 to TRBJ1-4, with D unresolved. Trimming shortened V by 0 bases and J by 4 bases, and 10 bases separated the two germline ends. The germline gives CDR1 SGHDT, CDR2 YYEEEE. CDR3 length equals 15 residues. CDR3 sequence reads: CASSLDIDYNEKLFF. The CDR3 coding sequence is TGTGCCAGCAGCTTGGACATCGATTATAATGAAAAACTGTTTTTT.

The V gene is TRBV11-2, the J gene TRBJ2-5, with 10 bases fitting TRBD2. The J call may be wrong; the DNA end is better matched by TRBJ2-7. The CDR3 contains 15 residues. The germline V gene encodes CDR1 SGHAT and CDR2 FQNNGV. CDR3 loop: CASSEGTSANYEQYF. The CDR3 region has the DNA TGTGCCAGCAGTGAAGGGACTAGCGCCAACTACGAGCAGTACTTC.

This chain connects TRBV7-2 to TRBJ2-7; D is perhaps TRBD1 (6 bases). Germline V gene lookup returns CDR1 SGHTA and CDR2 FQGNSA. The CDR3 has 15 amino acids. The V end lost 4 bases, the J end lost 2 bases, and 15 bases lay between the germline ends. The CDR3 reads CASSSGGTTTYEQYF. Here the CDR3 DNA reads TGTGCCAGCAGCTCAGGTGGGACAACCACCTACGAGCAGTACTTC. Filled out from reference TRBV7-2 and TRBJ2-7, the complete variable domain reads GAGVSQSPSNKVTEKGKDVELRCDPISGHTALYWYRQSLGQGLEFLIYFQGNSAPDKSGLPSDRFSAERTGGSVSTLTIQRTQQEDSAVYLCASSSGGTTTYEQYFGPGTRLTVT.

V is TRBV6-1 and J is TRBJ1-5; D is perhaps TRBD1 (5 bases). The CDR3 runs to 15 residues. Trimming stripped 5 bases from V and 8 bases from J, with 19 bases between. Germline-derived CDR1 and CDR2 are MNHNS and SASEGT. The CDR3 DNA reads TGTGCCAGCAGTAAAACATCGAACATGGGGGAGCCCCAGCATTTT. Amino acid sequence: CASSKTSNMGEPQHF.

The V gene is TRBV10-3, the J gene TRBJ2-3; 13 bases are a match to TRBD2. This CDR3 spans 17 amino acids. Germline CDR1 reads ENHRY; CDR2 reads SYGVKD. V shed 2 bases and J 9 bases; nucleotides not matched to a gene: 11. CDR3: CAISETRTSGGKRTQYF. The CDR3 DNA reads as TGTGCCATCAGTGAGACCCGGACTAGCGGGGGCAAGCGCACGCAGTATTTT.

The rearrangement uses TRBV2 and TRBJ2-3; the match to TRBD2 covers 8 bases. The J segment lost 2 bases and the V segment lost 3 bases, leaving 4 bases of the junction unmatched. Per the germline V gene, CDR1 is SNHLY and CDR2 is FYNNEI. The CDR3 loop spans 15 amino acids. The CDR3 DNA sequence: TGTGCCAGCAGTGAGACTAGCGTACCCACAGATACGCAGTATTTT. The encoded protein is CASSETSVPTDTQYF.

The CDR3 nucleotides read TGTGCCAGCAGCTTGGTTAGGTGGGGCCTTGACGAGCAGTACTTC. Its translation: CASSLVRWGLDEQYF. V and J are TRBV5-5 and TRBJ2-7; TRBD1 is a possible D gene (5 bases). In germline, CDR1 is SGHKS, CDR2 YYEKEE (reference sequence). The CDR3 has 15 amino acids. The ends were cut back, 0 bases at V and 5 bases at J, with 15 bases in the middle.

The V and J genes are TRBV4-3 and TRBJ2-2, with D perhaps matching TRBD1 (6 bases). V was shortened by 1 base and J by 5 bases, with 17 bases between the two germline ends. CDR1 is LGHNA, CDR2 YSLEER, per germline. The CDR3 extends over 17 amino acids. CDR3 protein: CASSQGGFGRGTGELFF. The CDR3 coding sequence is TGCGCCAGCAGCCAAGGAGGGTTCGGCAGGGGAACCGGGGAGCTGTTTTTT.

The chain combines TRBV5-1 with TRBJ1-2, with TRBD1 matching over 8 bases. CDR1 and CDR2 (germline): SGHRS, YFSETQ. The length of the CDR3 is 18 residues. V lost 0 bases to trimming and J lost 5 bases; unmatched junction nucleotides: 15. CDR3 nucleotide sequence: TGCGCCAGCAGCTTGGACCTGGACAGGGTTCGGGGCAATTATGGCTACACCTTC. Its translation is CASSLDLDRVRGNYGYTF.

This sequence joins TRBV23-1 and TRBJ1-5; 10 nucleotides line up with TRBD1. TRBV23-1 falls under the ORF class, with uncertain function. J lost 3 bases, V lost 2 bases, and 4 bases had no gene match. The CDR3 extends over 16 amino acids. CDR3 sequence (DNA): TGCGCCAGCAGTCAACTCGGACAGGGGGACAATCAGCCCCAGCATTTT. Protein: CASSQLGQGDNQPQHF.

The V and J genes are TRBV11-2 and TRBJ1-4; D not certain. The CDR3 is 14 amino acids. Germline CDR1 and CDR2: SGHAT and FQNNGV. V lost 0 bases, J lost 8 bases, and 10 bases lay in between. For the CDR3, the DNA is TGTGCCAGCAGCTTAGATGGGAAAGGGGAAAAACTGTTTTTT. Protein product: CASSLDGKGEKLFF.

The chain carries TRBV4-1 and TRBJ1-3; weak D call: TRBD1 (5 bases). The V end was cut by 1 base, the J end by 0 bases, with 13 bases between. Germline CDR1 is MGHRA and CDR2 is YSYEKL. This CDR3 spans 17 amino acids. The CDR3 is CASSQGGWDVSGNTIYF. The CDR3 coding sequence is TGCGCCAGCAGCCAAGGAGGGTGGGACGTCTCTGGAAACACCATATATTTT.

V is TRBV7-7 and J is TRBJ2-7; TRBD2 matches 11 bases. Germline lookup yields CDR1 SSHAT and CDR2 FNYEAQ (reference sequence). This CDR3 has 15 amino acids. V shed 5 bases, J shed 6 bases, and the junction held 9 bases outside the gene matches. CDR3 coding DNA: TGTGCCAGCAGCCCTACTAGCGGGAGAGGCGGCGAGCAGTACTTC. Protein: CASSPTSGRGGEQYF.

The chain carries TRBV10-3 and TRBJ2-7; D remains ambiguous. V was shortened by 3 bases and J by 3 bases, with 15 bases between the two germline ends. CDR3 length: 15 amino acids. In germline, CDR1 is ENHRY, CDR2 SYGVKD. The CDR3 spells CAISEPRGVSYEQYF. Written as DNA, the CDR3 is TGTGCCATCAGTGAACCCCGCGGCGTCAGCTACGAGCAGTACTTC.

CDR3 loop: CASSDPGVGEQFF. CDR3 nucleotides: TGTGCCAGCAGCGACCCAGGTGTCGGGGAGCAGTTCTTC. The chain uses TRBV9 and TRBJ2-1; no firm D call. CDR1 and CDR2 from the germline V gene are SGDLS and YYNGEE. The CDR3 has 13 amino acids. V was pared by 3 bases and J by 10 bases, with 14 bases between.

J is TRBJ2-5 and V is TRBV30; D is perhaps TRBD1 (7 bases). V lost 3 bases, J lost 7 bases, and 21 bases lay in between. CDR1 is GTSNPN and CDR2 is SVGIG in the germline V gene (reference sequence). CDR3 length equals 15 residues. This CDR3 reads CAWRAAQGGFVTQYF. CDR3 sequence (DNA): TGTGCCTGGAGAGCCGCCCAGGGGGGATTTGTGACCCAGTACTTC.

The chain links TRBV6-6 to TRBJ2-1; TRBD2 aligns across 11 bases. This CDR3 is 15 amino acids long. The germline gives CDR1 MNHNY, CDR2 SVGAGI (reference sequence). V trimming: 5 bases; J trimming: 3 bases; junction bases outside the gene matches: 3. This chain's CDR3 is CASSPLAGDYNEQFF. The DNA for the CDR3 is TGTGCCAGCAGTCCACTAGCGGGAGACTACAATGAGCAGTTCTTC.

DNA for the CDR3: TGTGCCAGCAGGACTTGGTCTGTTGAAAAACTGTTTTTT. Its translation: CASRTWSVEKLFF. The chain combines TRBV27 with TRBJ1-4; D uncertain. The V and J ends lost 6 bases and 7 bases respectively, with 12 bases between them. This CDR3 has 13 residues. CDR1 MNHEY and CDR2 SMNVEV come from the germline V gene (reference sequence).

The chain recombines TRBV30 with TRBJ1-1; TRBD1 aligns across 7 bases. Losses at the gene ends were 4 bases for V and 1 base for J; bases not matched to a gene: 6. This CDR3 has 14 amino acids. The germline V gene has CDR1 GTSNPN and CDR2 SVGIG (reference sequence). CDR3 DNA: TGTGCCTGGACGCTAGGGGGCGCGAACACTGAAGCTTTCTTT. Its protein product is CAWTLGGANTEAFF.